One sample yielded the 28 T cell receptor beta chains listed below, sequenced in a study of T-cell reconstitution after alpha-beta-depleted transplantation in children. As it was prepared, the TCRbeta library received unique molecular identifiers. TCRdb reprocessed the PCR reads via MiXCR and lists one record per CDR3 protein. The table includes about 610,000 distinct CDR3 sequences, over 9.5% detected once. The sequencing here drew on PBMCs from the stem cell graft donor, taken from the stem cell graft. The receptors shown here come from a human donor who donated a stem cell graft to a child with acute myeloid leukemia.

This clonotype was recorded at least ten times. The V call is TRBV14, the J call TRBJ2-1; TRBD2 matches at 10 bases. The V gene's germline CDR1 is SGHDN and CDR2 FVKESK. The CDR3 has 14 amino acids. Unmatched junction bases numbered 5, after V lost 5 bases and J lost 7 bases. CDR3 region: CASSASGSWNEQFF. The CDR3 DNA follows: TGTGCCAGCAGCGCTAGCGGGAGTTGGAATGAGCAGTTCTTC.

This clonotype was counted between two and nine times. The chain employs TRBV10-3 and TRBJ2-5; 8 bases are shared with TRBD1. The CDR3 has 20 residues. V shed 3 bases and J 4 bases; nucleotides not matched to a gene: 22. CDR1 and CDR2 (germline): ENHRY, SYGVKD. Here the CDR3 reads CAISEIPGQGILSLRETQYF. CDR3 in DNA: TGTGCCATCAGTGAAATCCCAGGACAGGGAATTTTGTCGCTCCGAGAGACCCAGTACTTC.

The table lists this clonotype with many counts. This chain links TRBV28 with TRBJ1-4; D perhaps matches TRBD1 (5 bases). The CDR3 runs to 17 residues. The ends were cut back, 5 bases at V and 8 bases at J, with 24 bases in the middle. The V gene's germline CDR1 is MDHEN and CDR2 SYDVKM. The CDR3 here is CASSPPPRVRRGEKLFF. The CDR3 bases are TGTGCCAGCAGTCCCCCGCCCAGGGTCCGTCGTGGGGAAAAACTGTTTTTT.

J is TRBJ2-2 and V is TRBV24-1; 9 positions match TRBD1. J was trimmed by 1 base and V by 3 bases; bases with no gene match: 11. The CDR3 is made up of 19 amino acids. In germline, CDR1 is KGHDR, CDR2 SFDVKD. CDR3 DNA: TGTGCCACCAGTGATGCTGCCGGGACAGGGACAATGAACACCGGGGAGCTGTTTTTT. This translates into CATSDAAGTGTMNTGELFF.

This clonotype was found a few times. The CDR3 reads CASSLGQGAMIQPQHF. CDR3 coding DNA: TGTGCCAGCAGTCTAGGACAGGGGGCAATGATTCAGCCCCAGCATTTT. The V gene is TRBV6-2 or TRBV6-3, the J gene TRBJ1-5; TRBD1 agrees at 11 bases. V shed 5 bases and J 6 bases; nucleotides not matched to a gene: 9. The CDR3 has 16 residues. The germline CDR1 and CDR2 sequences are MNHEY and SVGEGT.

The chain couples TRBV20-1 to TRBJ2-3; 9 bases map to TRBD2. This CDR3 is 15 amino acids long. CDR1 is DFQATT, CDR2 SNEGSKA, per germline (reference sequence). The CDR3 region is CSASQREAATDTQYF. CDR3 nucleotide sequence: TGCAGCGCCTCACAGCGGGAGGCCGCTACAGATACGCAGTATTTT.

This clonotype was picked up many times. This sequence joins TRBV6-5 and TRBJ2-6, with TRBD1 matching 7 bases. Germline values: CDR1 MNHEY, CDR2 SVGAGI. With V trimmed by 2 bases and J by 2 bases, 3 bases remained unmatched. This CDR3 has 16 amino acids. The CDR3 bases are TGTGCCAGCAGTTACGACAGGGTTACTGGGGCCAACGTCCTGACTTTC. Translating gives CASSYDRVTGANVLTF.

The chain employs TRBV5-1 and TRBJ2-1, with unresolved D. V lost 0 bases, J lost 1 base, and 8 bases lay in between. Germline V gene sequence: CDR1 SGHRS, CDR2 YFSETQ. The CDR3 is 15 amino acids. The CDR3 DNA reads TGCGCCAGCAGCTTGGCCATCCTGTCCTACAATGAGCAGTTCTTC. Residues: CASSLAILSYNEQFF.

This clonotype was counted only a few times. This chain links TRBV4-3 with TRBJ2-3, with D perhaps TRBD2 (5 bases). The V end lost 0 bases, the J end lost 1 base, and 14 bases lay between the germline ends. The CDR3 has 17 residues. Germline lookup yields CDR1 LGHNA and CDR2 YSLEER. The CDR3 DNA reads TGCGCCAGCAGCCAAGATGATCGAGCGGCAGGCACAGATACGCAGTATTTT. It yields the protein CASSQDDRAAGTDTQYF.

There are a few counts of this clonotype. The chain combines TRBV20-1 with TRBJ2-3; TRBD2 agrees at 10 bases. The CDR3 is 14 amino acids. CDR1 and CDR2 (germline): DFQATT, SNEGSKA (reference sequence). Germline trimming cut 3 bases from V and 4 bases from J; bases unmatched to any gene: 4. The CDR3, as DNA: TGCAGTGCTAGGTGGACTAGCGGTGCAGATACGCAGTATTTT. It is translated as CSARWTSGADTQYF.

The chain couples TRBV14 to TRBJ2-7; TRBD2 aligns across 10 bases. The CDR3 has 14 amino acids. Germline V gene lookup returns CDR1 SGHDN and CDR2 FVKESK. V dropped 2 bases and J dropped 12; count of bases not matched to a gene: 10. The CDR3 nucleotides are TGTGCCAGCAGCCAAACTAGCGGGACCTCTTTTCGGTACTTC. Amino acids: CASSQTSGTSFRYF.

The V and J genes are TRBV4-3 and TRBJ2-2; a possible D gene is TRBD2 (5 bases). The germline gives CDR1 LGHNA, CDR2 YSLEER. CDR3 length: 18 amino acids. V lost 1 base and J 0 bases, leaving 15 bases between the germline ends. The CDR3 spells CASSQVEASYANTGELFF. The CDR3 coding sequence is TGCGCCAGCAGCCAAGTAGAGGCTAGCTATGCGAACACCGGGGAGCTGTTTTTT.

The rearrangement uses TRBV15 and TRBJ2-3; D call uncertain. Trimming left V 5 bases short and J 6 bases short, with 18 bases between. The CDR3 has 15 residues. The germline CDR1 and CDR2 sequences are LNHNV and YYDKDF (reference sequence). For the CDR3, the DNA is TGTGCCACCAGCGGGTCGACCGACTTCACGGATACGCAGTATTTT. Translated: CATSGSTDFTDTQYF. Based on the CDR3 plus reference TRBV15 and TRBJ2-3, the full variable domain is DAMVIQNPRYQVTQFGKPVTLSCSQTLNHNVMYWYQQKSSQAPKLLFHYYDKDFNNEADTPDNFQSRRPNTSFCFLDIRSPGLGDTAMYLCATSGSTDFTDTQYFGPGTRLTVL.

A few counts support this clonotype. The CDR3 sequence: CASRGTGSGIQYF. The CDR3 DNA reads as TGTGCTTCGCGGGGGACTGGTAGTGGCATTCAGTACTTC. The chain combines TRBV6-1 with TRBJ2-4, with 7 bases matching TRBD2. The V gene's germline CDR1 is MNHNS and CDR2 SASEGT. The CDR3 covers 13 residues.

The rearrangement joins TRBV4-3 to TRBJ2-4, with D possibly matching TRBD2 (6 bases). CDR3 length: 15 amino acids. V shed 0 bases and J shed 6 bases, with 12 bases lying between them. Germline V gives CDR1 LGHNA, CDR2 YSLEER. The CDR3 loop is CASSQDSGSGNIQYF. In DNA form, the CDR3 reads TGCGCCAGCAGCCAAGATAGCGGCTCGGGAAACATTCAGTACTTC.

The CDR3 reads CASSLAAGGVETQYF. The CDR3 DNA reads as TGTGCCAGCAGTTTGGCGGCAGGGGGCGTAGAGACCCAGTACTTC. V and J are TRBV12-3 or TRBV12-4 and TRBJ2-5, with 8 bases identical to TRBD1. The CDR3 is made up of 15 amino acids. V dropped 3 bases and J dropped 4; count of bases not matched to a gene: 7.

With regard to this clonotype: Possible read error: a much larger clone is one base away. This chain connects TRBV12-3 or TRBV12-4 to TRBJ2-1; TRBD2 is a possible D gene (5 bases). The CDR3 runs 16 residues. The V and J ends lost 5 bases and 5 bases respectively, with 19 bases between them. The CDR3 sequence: CASSRPSSGWNNEQFF. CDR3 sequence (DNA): TGTGCCAGCAGTCGCCCTAGCAGCGGCTGGAACAATGAGCAGTTCTTC.

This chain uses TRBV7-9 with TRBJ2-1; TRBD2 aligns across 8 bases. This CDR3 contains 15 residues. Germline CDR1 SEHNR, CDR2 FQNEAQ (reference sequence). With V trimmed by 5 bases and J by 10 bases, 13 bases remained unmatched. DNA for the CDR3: TGTGCCAGCAGCCCCCACGGCCCTATAGCGGGAGAGCAGTTCTTC. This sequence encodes CASSPHGPIAGEQFF.

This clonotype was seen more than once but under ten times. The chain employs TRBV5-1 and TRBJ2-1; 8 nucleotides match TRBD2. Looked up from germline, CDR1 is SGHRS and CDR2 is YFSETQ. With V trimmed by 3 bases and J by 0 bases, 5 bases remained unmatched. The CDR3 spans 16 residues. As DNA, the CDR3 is TGCGCCAGCAGCTATATAGCGGGGAGCTCCTACAATGAGCAGTTCTTC. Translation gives CASSYIAGSSYNEQFF.

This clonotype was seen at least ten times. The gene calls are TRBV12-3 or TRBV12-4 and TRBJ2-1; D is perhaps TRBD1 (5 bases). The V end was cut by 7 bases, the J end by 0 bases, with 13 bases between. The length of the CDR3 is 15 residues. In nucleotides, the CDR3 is TGTGCCAGCAACAAAGACAGCAGCTCCTACAATGAGCAGTTCTTC. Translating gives CASNKDSSSYNEQFF.

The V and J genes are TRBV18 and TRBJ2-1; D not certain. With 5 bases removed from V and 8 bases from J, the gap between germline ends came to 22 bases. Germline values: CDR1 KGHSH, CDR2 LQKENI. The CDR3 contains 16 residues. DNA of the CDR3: TGTGCCAGCTCAGTATCCGTAGGTGCTACCAGGCATGAGCAGTTCTTC. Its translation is CASSVSVGATRHEQFF.

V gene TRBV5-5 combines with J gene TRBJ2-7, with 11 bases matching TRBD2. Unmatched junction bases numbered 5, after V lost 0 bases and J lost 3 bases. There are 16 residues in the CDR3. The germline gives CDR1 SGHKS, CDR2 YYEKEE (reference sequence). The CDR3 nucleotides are TGTGCCAGCAGCTTGGTTAGCGGGAGGGCCCTCTACGAGCAGTACTTC. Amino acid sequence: CASSLVSGRALYEQYF.

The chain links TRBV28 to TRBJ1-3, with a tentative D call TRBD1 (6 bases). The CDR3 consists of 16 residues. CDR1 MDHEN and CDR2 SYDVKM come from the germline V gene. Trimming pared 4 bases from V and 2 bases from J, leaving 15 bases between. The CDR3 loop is CASSYGGGAAGNTIYF. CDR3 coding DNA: TGTGCCAGCAGTTACGGGGGGGGCGCGGCTGGAAACACCATATATTTT.

In nucleotides, the CDR3 is TGCGCCAGCAGCCAATTCGTGGCTAGCCGGTCCGGGGAGCTGTTTTTT. Its protein product is CASSQFVASRSGELFF. The V call is TRBV4-1, the J call TRBJ2-2; a possible D gene is TRBD2 (5 bases). Germline V gene data show CDR1 as MGHRA and CDR2 as YSYEKL. Trimming cost V 2 bases and J 6 bases, with 16 bases left between them. The CDR3 loop spans 16 amino acids.

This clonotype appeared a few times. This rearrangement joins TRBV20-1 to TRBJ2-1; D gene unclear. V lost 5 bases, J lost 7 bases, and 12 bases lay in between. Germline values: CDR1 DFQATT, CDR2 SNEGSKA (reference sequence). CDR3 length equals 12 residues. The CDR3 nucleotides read TGCAGTGCTTACCTTAGCAAAAATGAGCAGTTCTTC. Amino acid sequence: CSAYLSKNEQFF.

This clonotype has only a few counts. The CDR3 sequence is CASSRSSIGSRSLTDTQYF. In nucleotides, the CDR3 is TGTGCCAGCAGCCGAAGTTCTATAGGGAGTCGGAGCCTCACAGATACGCAGTATTTT. This chain connects TRBV7-9 to TRBJ2-3; TRBD2 is a possible D gene (5 bases). The V end was cut by 5 bases, the J end by 2 bases, with 26 bases between. The CDR3 extends over 19 amino acids. The germline gives CDR1 SEHNR, CDR2 FQNEAQ (reference sequence).

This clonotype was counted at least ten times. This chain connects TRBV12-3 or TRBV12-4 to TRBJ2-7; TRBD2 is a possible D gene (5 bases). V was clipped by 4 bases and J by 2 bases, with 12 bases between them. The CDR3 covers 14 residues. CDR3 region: CASSSGLDPYEQYF. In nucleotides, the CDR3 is TGTGCCAGCAGTTCCGGACTCGATCCCTACGAGCAGTACTTC.

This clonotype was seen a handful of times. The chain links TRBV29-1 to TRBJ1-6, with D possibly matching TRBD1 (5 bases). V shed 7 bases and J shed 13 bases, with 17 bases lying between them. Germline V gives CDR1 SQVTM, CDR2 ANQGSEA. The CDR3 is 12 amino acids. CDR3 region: CSAPGGIGPLHF. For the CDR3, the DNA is TGCAGCGCCCCGGGGGGAATCGGTCCCCTCCACTTT.